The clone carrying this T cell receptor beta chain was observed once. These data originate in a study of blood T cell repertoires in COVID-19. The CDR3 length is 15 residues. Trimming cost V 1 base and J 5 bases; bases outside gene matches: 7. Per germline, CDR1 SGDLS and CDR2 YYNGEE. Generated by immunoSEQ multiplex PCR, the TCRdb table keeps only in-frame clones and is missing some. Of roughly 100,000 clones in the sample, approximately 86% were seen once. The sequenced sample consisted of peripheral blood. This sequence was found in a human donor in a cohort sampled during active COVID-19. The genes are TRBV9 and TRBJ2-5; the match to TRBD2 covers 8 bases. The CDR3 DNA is TGTGCCAGCAGCGTAAGCGGGGGCACGAGGGAGACCCAGTACTTC. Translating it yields CASSVSGGTRETQYF.